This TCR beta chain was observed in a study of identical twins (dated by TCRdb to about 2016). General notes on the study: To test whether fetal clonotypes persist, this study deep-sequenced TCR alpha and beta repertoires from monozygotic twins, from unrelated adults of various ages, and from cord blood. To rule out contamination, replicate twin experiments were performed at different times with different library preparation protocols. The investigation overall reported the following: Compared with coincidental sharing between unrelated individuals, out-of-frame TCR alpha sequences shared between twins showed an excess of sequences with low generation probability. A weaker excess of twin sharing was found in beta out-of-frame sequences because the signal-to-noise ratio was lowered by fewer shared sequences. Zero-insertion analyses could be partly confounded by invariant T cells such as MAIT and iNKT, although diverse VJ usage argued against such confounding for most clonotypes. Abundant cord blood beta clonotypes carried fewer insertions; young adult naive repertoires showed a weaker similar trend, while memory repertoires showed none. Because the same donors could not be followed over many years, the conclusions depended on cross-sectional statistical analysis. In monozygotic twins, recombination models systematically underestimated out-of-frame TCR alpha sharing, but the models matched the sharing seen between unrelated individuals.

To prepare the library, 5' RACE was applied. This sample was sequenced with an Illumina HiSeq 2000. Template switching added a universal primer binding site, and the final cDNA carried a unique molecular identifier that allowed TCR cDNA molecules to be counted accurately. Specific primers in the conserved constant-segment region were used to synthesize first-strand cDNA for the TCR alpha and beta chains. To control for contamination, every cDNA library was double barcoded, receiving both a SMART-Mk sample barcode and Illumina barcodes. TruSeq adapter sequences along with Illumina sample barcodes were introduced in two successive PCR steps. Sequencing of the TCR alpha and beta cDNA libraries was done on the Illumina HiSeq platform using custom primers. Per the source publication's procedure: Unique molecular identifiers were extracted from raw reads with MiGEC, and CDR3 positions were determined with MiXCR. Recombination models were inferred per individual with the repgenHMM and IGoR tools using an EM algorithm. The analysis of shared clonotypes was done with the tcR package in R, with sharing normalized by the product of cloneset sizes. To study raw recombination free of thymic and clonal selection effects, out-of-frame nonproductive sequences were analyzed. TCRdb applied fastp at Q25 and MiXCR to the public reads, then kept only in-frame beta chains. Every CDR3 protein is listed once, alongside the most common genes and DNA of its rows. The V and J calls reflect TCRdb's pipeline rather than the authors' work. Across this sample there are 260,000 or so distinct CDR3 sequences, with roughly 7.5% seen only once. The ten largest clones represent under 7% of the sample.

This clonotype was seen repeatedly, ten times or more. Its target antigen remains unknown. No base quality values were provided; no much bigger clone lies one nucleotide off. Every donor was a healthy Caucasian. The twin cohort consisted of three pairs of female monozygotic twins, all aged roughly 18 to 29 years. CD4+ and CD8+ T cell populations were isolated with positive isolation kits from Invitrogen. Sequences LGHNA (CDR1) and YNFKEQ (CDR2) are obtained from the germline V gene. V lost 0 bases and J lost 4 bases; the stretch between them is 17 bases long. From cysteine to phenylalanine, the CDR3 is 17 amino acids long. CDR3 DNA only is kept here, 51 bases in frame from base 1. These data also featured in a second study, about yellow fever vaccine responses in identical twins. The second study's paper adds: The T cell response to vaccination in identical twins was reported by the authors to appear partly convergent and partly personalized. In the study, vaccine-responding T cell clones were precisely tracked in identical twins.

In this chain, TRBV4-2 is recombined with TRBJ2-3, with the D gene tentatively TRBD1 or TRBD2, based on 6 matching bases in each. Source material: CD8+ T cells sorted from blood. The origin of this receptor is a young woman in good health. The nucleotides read TGTGCCAGCAGCCAAGATGGGACGGGGGCCGGGGCAGATACGCAGTATTTT. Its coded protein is CASSQDGTGAGADTQYF.